This is a list of T cell receptor beta chains from one sample in a study of early T cells in non-severe SARS-CoV-2 infection. MiXCR was run by TCRdb on the 5' RACE reads, yielding one entry per CDR3 protein. The sample carries tens of thousands of distinct CDR3 sequences, roughly 13% recorded once. The specimen sequenced was whole blood. The receptors come from an adult who was a healthcare worker with PCR-confirmed SARS-CoV-2 infection or an uninfected control (not recorded which). CDR3s include the opening cysteine and the closing phenylalanine or tryptophan. The order of the fields is V gene, D gene, J gene, clone size, CDR3 DNA, CDR3 protein. A D gene is named only where the DNA matches it firmly. Rows may omit the clone size; those that give it use once, few, many or a size class.

TRBV28,.,TRBJ1-3,.,TGTGCCAGCACTGGACGGGGAAACACCATATATTTT,CASTGRGNTIYF
TRBV6-5,.,TRBJ1-2,many,TGTGCCAGCAGTTACTCAACAGGTCGGGGCTACACCTTC,CASSYSTGRGYTF
TRBV6-2/TRBV6-3,TRBD1,TRBJ1-5,many,TGTGCCAGCTCTAAGACAGGGGCTAGGGATCAGCCCCAGCATTTT,CASSKTGARDQPQHF
TRBV7-8,.,TRBJ1-6,few,TGTGCCAGCAGCTTATCGGGCTCCTATAATTCACCCCTCCACTTT,CASSLSGSYNSPLHF
TRBV12-3/TRBV12-4,TRBD2,TRBJ2-1,few,TGTGCCAGCAGTCCGGGGAGGGGACTCTACAATGAGCAGTTCTTC,CASSPGRGLYNEQFF
TRBV28,TRBD2,TRBJ2-1,many,TGTGCCAGCAGTACCGACCGGTGGACTAGCGGGAGTGTGGATGAGCAGTTCTTC,CASSTDRWTSGSVDEQFF
TRBV2,.,TRBJ2-5,few,TGTGCCAGCAAAAAAGGGGAAGAGACCCAGTACTTC,CASKKGEETQYF
TRBV6-1,TRBD1,TRBJ1-2,many,TGTGCCAGCTCATCGGTCTTCGGGACAGGGTCAATTTCTTATGGCTACACCTTC,CASSSVFGTGSISYGYTF
TRBV28,TRBD1,TRBJ2-7,many,TGTGCCAGCAGTCGACAGGGAATCCCCTACGAGCAGTACTTC,CASSRQGIPYEQYF
TRBV10-3,.,TRBJ1-2,.,TGTGCCATCAACCGACAGGACTATGGCTACACCTTC,CAINRQDYGYTF
TRBV28,TRBD1,TRBJ1-6,.,TGTGCCAACAGTCTCCCTCCGGACAGGTTTAATTCACCCCTCCACTTT,CANSLPPDRFNSPLHF
TRBV7-8,.,TRBJ1-4,.,TGTGCCAGCAGCTTAGCCGGCCTGAACAGTGAAAAACTGTTTTTT,CASSLAGLNSEKLFF
TRBV29-1,TRBD2,TRBJ2-5,.,TGCAGCGTTGTGGGACGACTAGCTGAGACCCAGTACTTC,CSVVGRLAETQYF
TRBV7-2,TRBD1,TRBJ2-3,.,TGTGCCAGCAGTCTGGGACAGGCGGACACAGATACGCAGTATTTT,CASSLGQADTDTQYF
TRBV3-1,.,TRBJ2-1,medium-sized,TGTGCCAGCAGCCAAGGGATGGCGTTCTCTGGCTCCTACAATGAGCAGTTCTTC,CASSQGMAFSGSYNEQFF
TRBV16,.,TRBJ2-7,many,TGTGCCAGCAGCCCCCGAGGATCTAGCGAGCAGTACTTC,CASSPRGSSEQYF
TRBV30,.,TRBJ1-1,few,TGTGCCTGGAGTCTCGAACCTGAAGCTTTCTTT,CAWSLEPEAFF
TRBV18,.,TRBJ2-1,many,TGTGCCAGCTCGCGGGGACTCAGCGGGTACAATGAGCAGTTCTTC,CASSRGLSGYNEQFF
TRBV9,TRBD2,TRBJ2-3,.,TGTGCCAGCAGCCCCGGACTAGCGGGGGGCAGCACAGATACGCAGTATTTT,CASSPGLAGGSTDTQYF
TRBV7-3,TRBD1,TRBJ2-3,many,TGTGCCAGCAGCTCCACAGGGGGGAATACGCAGTATTTT,CASSSTGGNTQYF
TRBV6-6,.,TRBJ2-5,.,TGTGCCAGCAGTTACAACAGCCAAGAGACCCAGTACTTC,CASSYNSQETQYF
TRBV7-8,TRBD2,TRBJ2-3,few,TGTGCCAGCAGCGGTAGCGGGTACACAGATACGCAGTATTTT,CASSGSGYTDTQYF
TRBV13,TRBD2,TRBJ2-3,few,TGTGCCAGCAGCTTTGGAGGGAGGGCAACAGATACGCAGTATTTT,CASSFGGRATDTQYF
TRBV20-1,.,TRBJ2-1,many,TGCAGTGCTAGTTCCTTGGACGTTCGACACAATGAGCAGTTCTTC,CSASSLDVRHNEQFF
TRBV4-2,.,TRBJ2-7,many,TGTGCCAGCAGCCTCTCCGACCTTACAGGGAAAGAGCAGTACTTC,CASSLSDLTGKEQYF
TRBV5-1,TRBD1,TRBJ2-2,.,TGCGCCAGCACCCGCGACGGACAGGGAGAAGCCGGGGAGCTGTTTTTT,CASTRDGQGEAGELFF
TRBV11-2,.,TRBJ2-7,many,TGTGCCAGCAGCGACGGGACGGACGAGCAGTACTTC,CASSDGTDEQYF
TRBV11-2,.,TRBJ2-7,many,TGTGCCAGCAGCTTGGCTACCTCCTACGAGCAGTACTTC,CASSLATSYEQYF
TRBV28,.,TRBJ1-2,.,TGTGCCAGCAGTTTACGGCAGTTTTATGGCTACACCTTC,CASSLRQFYGYTF
TRBV5-1,TRBD2,TRBJ2-3,.,TGCGCCAGCAGCTTGCAGAGCGGGAGGGCCACAGATACGCAGTATTTT,CASSLQSGRATDTQYF
TRBV19,.,TRBJ2-1,.,TGTGCCAGTAGTACTGCCGAGGGGGTAGGGAGATACAATGAGCAGTTCTTC,CASSTAEGVGRYNEQFF
TRBV20-1,.,TRBJ2-1,few,TGCAGTGTTAGCGGCAGCTCCTACAATGAGCAGTTCTTC,CSVSGSSYNEQFF
TRBV2,.,TRBJ1-6,.,TGTGCCAGCAGCCCCTCGAGGGGGAATTCACCCCTCCACTTT,CASSPSRGNSPLHF
TRBV12-3/TRBV12-4,.,TRBJ1-3,many,TGTGCCAGCAGTTTTGGGAGAAACACCATATATTTT,CASSFGRNTIYF
TRBV28,TRBD2,TRBJ2-5,few,TGTGCCAGCAGTTTATGGACTAGCGGGAGGGCCCAGGAGACCCAGTACTTC,CASSLWTSGRAQETQYF
TRBV18,.,TRBJ2-5,many,TGTGCCAGCTCACCACGCCAGGGGGAGACCCAGTACTTC,CASSPRQGETQYF
TRBV7-9,TRBD2,TRBJ2-7,many,TGTGCCAGCAGCTCCTGGGCCCAAGCGGGAACTACCTACGAGCAGTACTTC,CASSSWAQAGTTYEQYF
TRBV10-2,.,TRBJ2-7,few,TGCGCCAGCAGTGAAATCCAGGGCACCTACGAGCAGTACTTC,CASSEIQGTYEQYF
TRBV3-1,TRBD1,TRBJ1-1,.,TGTGCCAGCAGCCAAGTAGACAGGGATGCAGAAGCTTTCTTT,CASSQVDRDAEAFF
TRBV9,TRBD1,TRBJ2-7,many,TGTGCCAGCAGCGGCCGGGACAGTAGCTCCTACGAGCAGTACTTC,CASSGRDSSSYEQYF
TRBV28,.,TRBJ2-4,few,TGTGCCAGCAGTGCTCCACAGGGAAACATTCAGTACTTC,CASSAPQGNIQYF
TRBV19,TRBD1,TRBJ2-2,few,TGTGCCAGTAGTATATTCGCAGGGACAGTGACCGGGGAGCTGTTTTTT,CASSIFAGTVTGELFF
TRBV20-1,.,TRBJ2-7,many,TGCAGTGCTAGAGACAGGTTGAGGGGTTACGAGCAGTACTTC,CSARDRLRGYEQYF
TRBV29-1,.,TRBJ2-1,few,TGCAGCGTTGCCTTAAGCTCCCACAATGAGCAGTTCTTC,CSVALSSHNEQFF
TRBV10-2,.,TRBJ2-5,.,TGCGCCAGCAGTGGGTCCCGTGGTGCCCAGTACTTC,CASSGSRGAQYF
TRBV6-5,.,TRBJ1-1,few,TGTGCCAGCACTCTAAATCGGAATTTTCCCCGCACTGAAGCTTTCTTT,CASTLNRNFPRTEAFF
TRBV7-2,.,TRBJ2-3,few,TGTGCCAGCAGCGAAAGTTGGTCGGCAGATACGCAGTATTTT,CASSESWSADTQYF
TRBV28,.,TRBJ1-4,few,TGTGCCAGCAGTCCTGCAACTAATGAAAAACTGTTTTTT,CASSPATNEKLFF
TRBV6-5,TRBD1,TRBJ2-3,few,TGTGCCAGCAGATGGACAGGCATCACAGATACGCAGTATTTT,CASRWTGITDTQYF
TRBV20-1,TRBD1,TRBJ1-2,many,TGCAGTGCTAGCTTGGGACAGGGCAACTATGGCTACACCTTC,CSASLGQGNYGYTF
TRBV3-1,TRBD2,TRBJ2-3,many,TGTGCCAGCAGCCGAGAACCTACGACTAGCGGGGGGACAGATACGCAGTATTTT,CASSREPTTSGGTDTQYF
TRBV7-2,.,TRBJ1-4,.,TGTGCCAGCAGCCCTTGGCAGGAGTCTAATGAAAAACTGTTTTTT,CASSPWQESNEKLFF
TRBV6-6,TRBD1,TRBJ1-1,many,TGTGCCAGCAGTGGCCGGGACAGGGGCCCTGAAGCTTTCTTT,CASSGRDRGPEAFF
TRBV20-1,TRBD1,TRBJ2-4,many,TGCAGTGCAGGGGACAGCCAGAGGAACATTCAGTACTTC,CSAGDSQRNIQYF
TRBV11-2,TRBD1,TRBJ2-1,.,TGTGCCAGCAGTTCCGGGACAGGGAGCTCCTACAATGAGCAGTTCTTC,CASSSGTGSSYNEQFF